The T cell receptor beta chain under discussion was sequenced for a study of T cells in localized non-small cell lung cancer. This table comes from immunoSEQ multiplex PCR, and its TCRdb copy is limited to in-frame clones, with some not included. This table has approximately 40,000 clones, around 88% appearing once. V lost 9 bases and J lost 2; bases outside the gene matches: 11. CDR3 size: 17 residues. Germline CDR1 reads LNHNV; CDR2 reads YYDKDF (reference sequence). The sequenced sample was peripheral blood, obtained before any cancer treatment. This sequence joins TRBV15 and TRBJ2-3, with 13 nucleotides matching TRBD2. The source is a man aged 40-75 years with stage I lung adenocarcinoma. The CDR3 loop reads CATGGTSGTPYTDTQYF. The CDR3 bases are TGTGCCACAGGGGGGACTAGCGGGACCCCTTACACAGATACGCAGTATTTT.